This T cell receptor beta chain appears in the sequencing data of a study of cytomegalovirus exposure and HLA in healthy donors. Overall study results and limits: The presence/absence work took it that sequencing depth was about the same across donors. Donors belonging to an Asian-associated ancestry cluster reportedly showed fewer N-insertions in productive TCRs than the roughly 680-donor mean, according to what a later analysis found. V segments that were indistinguishable, TRBV6-2 and TRBV6-3 among them, were omitted from analysis.

Each donor was healthy, and each was a bone marrow donor. Remarks on this clone: The antigen is undetermined.

The V gene's germline CDR1 is LGHNA and CDR2 YSLEER. The CDR3 spans 16 residues. V shed 3 bases, J shed 6 bases, and the junction held 8 bases outside the gene matches. Primers included in the PCR were 60 Vbeta and 13 Jbeta primers. Only in-frame clones appear in the TCRdb table, and some are missing; sequencing was by immunoSEQ multiplex PCR. In the table there are around 70,000 clones, about nine tenths of which are singletons. V gene TRBV4-3 combines with J gene TRBJ2-1, with TRBD2 matching over 10 bases. The specimen was PBMCs. This receptor was taken from a woman in her 30s in good health and CMV-seronegative. The CDR3 sequence: CASSHGTSAITNEQFF. The CDR3 nucleotides are TGCGCCAGCAGCCACGGGACTAGCGCGATAACCAATGAGCAGTTCTTC.